The rows below give T cell receptor beta chains drawn from one sample of a study of glioma-infiltrating T cells. TCRdb independently ran MiXCR on the multiplex PCR reads; one entry per CDR3 protein. The sample has approximately 120,000 distinct CDR3 sequences, around 23% seen once. Sequenced input: glioma tissue, nonneoplastic brain tissue, or PBMCs (not recorded which). These receptors all come from a human donor with low-grade glioma or glioblastoma, undergoing nonglioma brain surgery, or in good health (not recorded which). CDR3s include the opening cysteine and the closing phenylalanine or tryptophan. The order of the fields is D gene, J gene, V gene, clone size, CDR3 protein, CDR3 DNA. A D gene is named only where the DNA matches it firmly. The size of a clone is reported for some rows only, either as once, few or many, or as a class for expanded clones.

- | TRBJ2-5 | TRBV7-2 | - | CASSSLGGEETQYF | TGTGCCAGCAGCTCTCTAGGGGGAGAAGAGACCCAGTACTTC
- | TRBJ2-7 | TRBV27 | - | CASSLRLYEQYF | TGTGCCAGCAGTTTAAGGCTCTACGAGCAGTACTTC
- | TRBJ1-1 | TRBV10-3 | many | CAITKRDPRGERNTEAFF | TGTGCCATAACAAAACGGGATCCCCGAGGTGAAAGGAACACTGAAGCTTTCTTT
- | TRBJ2-3 | TRBV24-1 | many | CATSDFLGPAPDTQYF | TGTGCCACCAGTGATTTCCTGGGACCGGCCCCAGATACGCAGTATTTT
TRBD2 | TRBJ2-3 | TRBV7-2 | many | CASNLWREADTQYF | TGTGCCAGCAACCTTTGGCGGGAGGCAGATACGCAGTATTTT
- | TRBJ2-1 | TRBV14 | many | CASSQDVSGRGLQFF | TGTGCCAGCAGCCAAGATGTTTCCGGGAGGGGGCTGCAGTTCTTC
- | TRBJ2-7 | TRBV7-6 | many | CASSGLEDPREQYF | TGTGCCAGCAGCGGGCTTGAGGACCCACGAGAGCAGTACTTC
- | TRBJ2-1 | TRBV29-1 | many | CSVGTDRTYEQFF | TGCAGCGTCGGGACTGATAGAACGTATGAGCAGTTCTTC
TRBD2 | TRBJ2-5 | TRBV29-1 | many | CSVEVRGLAKTQYF | TGCAGCGTTGAAGTGAGGGGACTAGCTAAGACCCAGTACTTC
TRBD2 | TRBJ2-3 | TRBV7-2 | many | CASSPRLAGGGSDTQYF | TGTGCCAGCAGCCCCAGGCTAGCGGGAGGCGGGTCAGATACGCAGTATTTT
- | TRBJ1-1 | TRBV6-1 | many | CASSNGLYMNTEAFF | TGTGCCAGCAGTAATGGACTGTACATGAACACTGAAGCTTTCTTT
- | TRBJ2-5 | TRBV29-1 | - | CSVLDFQETQYF | TGCAGCGTTTTGGACTTCCAAGAGACCCAGTACTTC
- | TRBJ2-7 | TRBV10-3 | few | CAINDGDQVNEQYF | TGTGCCATCAATGACGGGGATCAGGTTAACGAGCAGTACTTC
- | TRBJ1-5 | TRBV19 | many | CASSIGGQPQHF | TGTGCCAGTAGTATAGGAGGTCAGCCCCAGCATTTT
TRBD1 | TRBJ2-7 | TRBV3-1 | many | CASSLEDRVYEQYF | TGTGCCAGCAGCCTGGAGGACAGGGTGTACGAGCAGTACTTC